This record covers a single T cell receptor (beta chain). Its antigen is still unknown. This sample was included in a study of cytomegalovirus exposure and HLA in healthy donors. Vbeta (60) and Jbeta (13) primers were used in the PCR. Profiling relied on immunoSEQ multiplex PCR, and the TCRdb table lists in-frame clones only, not all of them. This table holds over 50,000 clones, about 79% found once. Regarding the study as a whole: When analyzed later, the rates of TCR association showed variation by HLA locus, with DRB1 the most and HLA-C the fewest. It emerged from a later analysis that several of the most significant clusters appeared to be linked to common viral pathogens. In all likelihood, a cluster of highly shared sequence variants was a sequencing artifact.

Germline values: CDR1 SGDLS, CDR2 YYNGEE. The CDR3 is made up of 15 amino acids. V was trimmed by 0 bases and J by 0 bases, leaving 10 bases between them. This sequence originates from a middle-aged man in good health and CMV-seronegative. The rearrangement joins TRBV9 to TRBJ2-7; D is possibly TRBD1 (5 bases). Sequencing was carried out using PBMCs. CDR3 coding DNA: TGTGCCAGCAGCGTAGCTGCAGGGATCTCCTACGAGCAGTACTTC. Its protein product is CASSVAAGISYEQYF.